This TCR beta chain was sequenced for a study of T cells in Graves' hyperthyroidism and ophthalmopathy. Across the study: Before treatment of any kind, peripheral blood was taken at initial diagnosis.

At least ten counts were recorded for this clonotype. Amplification of TCR beta CDR3 regions used RNA as the template. Primed by the HTBI set, a first-round RT-PCR was run on the TCR CDR3. Using its own MiXCR run on the multiplex PCR reads, TCRdb lists one record per CDR3 protein. The table shows about 270,000 distinct CDR3 sequences, with less than 30% occurring only once. Each diagnosis drew on symptoms, thyroxine, TRAb, thyroid ultrasound and orbital computed tomography findings. Sequenced input: blood. The clonotype comes from a man between 35 and 55 years old with Graves' hyperthyroidism that later progressed to Graves' ophthalmopathy.

The CDR3 coding sequence is TGTGCCAGCAGTGAAGAGGGTAATCCTTTGTACACTGAAGCTTTCTTT. Protein sequence: CASSEEGNPLYTEAFF. The J gene is TRBJ1-1, the V gene TRBV6-1; no clear D. This CDR3 has 16 residues. V shed 1 base and J shed 3 bases, with 15 bases lying between them. The germline V gene has CDR1 MNHNS and CDR2 SASEGT.